The rows below give T cell receptor beta chains drawn from one sample of a study. TCRdb re-derived calls from the 5' RACE reads in MiXCR, one entry per CDR3 protein. The repertoire holds approximately 53,000 distinct CDR3 sequences, with around 26% as singletons. Specimen: tumor-infiltrating memory CD4+ T cells sorted from the breast tumor. The source of these receptors is a female donor with breast cancer. Both conserved end residues are part of each CDR3. D genes are given only for firm matches. Only some rows state a clone size, as once, few, many or a class for expanded clones.

>TRBJ2-7|15|few|TRBV7-6|NA
TGTGCCAGCAGCTTAAGGACAGAGGGCGGTTACGAGCAGTACTTC
CASSLRTEGGYEQYF
>TRBJ1-1|14|NA|TRBV28|NA
TGTGCCAGCAGTACACATGAGGCGGGCACTGAAGCTTTCTTT
CASSTHEAGTEAFF
>TRBJ2-4|14|NA|TRBV4-1|TRBD1
TGCGCCAGCAGCTTAGGACAGGGCAAAAACATTCAGTACTTC
CASSLGQGKNIQYF
>TRBJ1-1|14|few|TRBV5-1|NA
TGCGCCAGCAGCTTGATAGCTGGGGAGACTGAAGCTTTCTTT
CASSLIAGETEAFF
>TRBJ2-1|16|few|TRBV5-1|TRBD2
TGCGCCAGCAGCCCAAGGACTAGCGGGAGCAACAATGAGCAGTTCTTC
CASSPRTSGSNNEQFF
>TRBJ1-6|12|NA|TRBV20-1|NA
TGCAGTGCTAGAGGGGGGAATTCACCCCTCCACTTT
CSARGGNSPLHF
>TRBJ2-5|16|NA|TRBV15|TRBD1
TGTGCCACCAGCAGGGGGGACAGGGATTACCATGAGACCCAGTACTTC
CATSRGDRDYHETQYF
>TRBJ2-3|13|few|TRBV6-2/TRBV6-3|NA
TGTGCCAGCAGCGAACTAGGGTCAGATACGCAGTATTTT
CASSELGSDTQYF
>TRBJ2-5|12|few|TRBV6-6|NA
TGTGCCAGCAGTCCTGATTGGGAGACCCAGTACTTC
CASSPDWETQYF
>TRBJ2-1|13|NA|TRBV7-3|NA
TGTGCCAGTAGGGATCCCGGGAACAATGAGCAGTTCTTC
CASRDPGNNEQFF
>TRBJ2-7|15|few|TRBV5-1|TRBD1
TGCGCCAGCAGGGCCGGGACAGGGGATTCCTACGAGCAGTACTTC
CASRAGTGDSYEQYF
>TRBJ2-3|15|many|TRBV7-3|TRBD2
TGTGCCAGCAGCCGAGGGACTAGCAGGACAGATACGCAGTATTTT
CASSRGTSRTDTQYF
>TRBJ2-7|14|NA|TRBV7-2|NA
TGTGCCAGCAGCTTAAGACAGGTGGCGGTTGAGCAGTACTTC
CASSLRQVAVEQYF
>TRBJ2-7|14|few|TRBV5-1|NA
TGCGCCAGCAGCTTCGACCCTAACTCCTACGAGCAGTACTTC
CASSFDPNSYEQYF
>TRBJ1-2|13|few|TRBV6-1|TRBD1
TGTGCCAGCAGGAGGGACAGGGGATCTGGCTACACCTTC
CASRRDRGSGYTF
>TRBJ1-1|14|NA|TRBV20-1|TRBD1
TGCAGTGCTAAGAAGACAGGGTCAAACACTGAAGCTCTCTTT
CSAKKTGSNTEALF
>TRBJ2-1|15|medium-sized|TRBV7-2|NA
TGTGCCAGCAGCTTAGACACAGGGCTGTACAATGAGCAGTTCTTC
CASSLDTGLYNEQFF
>TRBJ1-2|13|NA|TRBV9|NA
TGTGCCAGCAAGGGGAAGGATTTCTATGGCTACACCTTC
CASKGKDFYGYTF
>TRBJ1-1|13|NA|TRBV2|TRBD1
TGTGCCAGCAGGGGACAGCAGAACACTGAAGCTTTCTTT
CASRGQQNTEAFF
>TRBJ1-3|15|few|TRBV6-1|TRBD1
TGTGCCAGCAGTGACGGGACAGACTCTGGAAACACCATATATTTT
CASSDGTDSGNTIYF
>TRBJ2-3|17|NA|TRBV25-1|NA
TGTGCCAGCAGTGAATACTCCTTAGAAGTGGGCACAGATACGCAGTATTTT
CASSEYSLEVGTDTQYF
>TRBJ2-5|15|NA|TRBV9|NA
TGTGCCAGCAGCGTTATCGGAGGGCCTCAAGAGACCCAGTACTTC
CASSVIGGPQETQYF
>TRBJ2-3|15|few|TRBV7-2|NA
TGTGCCAGCAGCCCGGACTACACCTCCACAGATACGCAGTATTTT
CASSPDYTSTDTQYF
>TRBJ2-3|14|medium-sized|TRBV5-1|NA
TGCGCCAGCAGCTTGCAGGGAAGAACAGATACGCAGTATTTT
CASSLQGRTDTQYF
>TRBJ2-3|14|medium-sized|TRBV29-1|TRBD2
TGCAGCGTTGACGGGACTAGCGGCACAGATACGCAGTATTTT
CSVDGTSGTDTQYF
>TRBJ2-3|15|NA|TRBV25-1|TRBD1
TGTGCCAGCAGTGATCCTGGACAGGGGTACGGGGCGCAGTATTTT
CASSDPGQGYGAQYF
>TRBJ2-7|15|NA|TRBV24-1|TRBD1
TGTGCCACCAGTGATGCCCGGACAGGGGGCTACGAGCAGTACTTC
CATSDARTGGYEQYF
>TRBJ1-5|14|few|TRBV30|NA
TGTGCCTGGAGTGGAGGGCTCAGCAATCAGCCCCAGCATTTT
CAWSGGLSNQPQHF
>TRBJ2-7|15|few|TRBV11-1|NA
TGTGCCAGCAGCTTTAGGATAATAGGGGACTACGAGCAGTACTTC
CASSFRIIGDYEQYF
>TRBJ1-5|14|NA|TRBV20-1|NA
TGCAGTGCTGGAGTCTCGGGGAGCAATCAGCCCCAGCATTTT
CSAGVSGSNQPQHF